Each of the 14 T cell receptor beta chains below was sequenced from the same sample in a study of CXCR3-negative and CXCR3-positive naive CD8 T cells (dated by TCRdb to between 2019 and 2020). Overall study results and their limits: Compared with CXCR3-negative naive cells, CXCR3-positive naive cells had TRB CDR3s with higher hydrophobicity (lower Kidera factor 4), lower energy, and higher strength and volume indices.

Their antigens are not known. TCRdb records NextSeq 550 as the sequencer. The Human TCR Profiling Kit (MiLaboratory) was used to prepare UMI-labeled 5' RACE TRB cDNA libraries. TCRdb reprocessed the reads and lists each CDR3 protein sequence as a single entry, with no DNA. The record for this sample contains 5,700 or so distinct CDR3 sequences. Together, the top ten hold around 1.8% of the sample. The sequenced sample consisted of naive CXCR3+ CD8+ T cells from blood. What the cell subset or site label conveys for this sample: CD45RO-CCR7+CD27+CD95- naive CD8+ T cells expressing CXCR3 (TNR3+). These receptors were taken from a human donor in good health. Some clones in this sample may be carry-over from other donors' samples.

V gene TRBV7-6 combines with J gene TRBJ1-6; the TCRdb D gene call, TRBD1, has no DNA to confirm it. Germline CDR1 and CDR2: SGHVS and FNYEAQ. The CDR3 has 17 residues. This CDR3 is CASSLTTGDIPNSPLHF.

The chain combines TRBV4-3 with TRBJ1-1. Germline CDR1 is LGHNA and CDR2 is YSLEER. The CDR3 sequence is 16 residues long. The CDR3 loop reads CASSQEGGQTNTEAFF.

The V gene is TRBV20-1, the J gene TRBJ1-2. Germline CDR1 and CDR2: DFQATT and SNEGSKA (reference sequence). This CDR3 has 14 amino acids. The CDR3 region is CSASPDILAGGYTF.

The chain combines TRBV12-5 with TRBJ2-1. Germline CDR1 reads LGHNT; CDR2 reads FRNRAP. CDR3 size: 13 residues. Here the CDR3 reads CASGLWTHNEQFF.

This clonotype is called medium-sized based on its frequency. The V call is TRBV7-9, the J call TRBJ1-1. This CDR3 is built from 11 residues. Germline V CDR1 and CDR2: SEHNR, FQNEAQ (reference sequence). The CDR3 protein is CASSLDWRAFF.

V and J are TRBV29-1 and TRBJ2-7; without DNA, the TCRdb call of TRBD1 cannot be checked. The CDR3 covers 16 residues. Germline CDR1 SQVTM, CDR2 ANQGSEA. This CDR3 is CSTLTGTGERGYEQYF.

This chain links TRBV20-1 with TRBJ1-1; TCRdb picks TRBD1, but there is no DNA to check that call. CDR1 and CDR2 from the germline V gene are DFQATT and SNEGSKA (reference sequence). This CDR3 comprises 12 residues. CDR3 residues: CSAYRQGAEAFF.

This chain's CDR3 is CSAILTTESSYEQYF. The chain couples TRBV20-1 to TRBJ2-7; the D call from TCRdb, TRBD2, cannot be confirmed without DNA. This CDR3 contains 15 residues. The germline V gene encodes CDR1 DFQATT and CDR2 SNEGSKA (reference sequence).

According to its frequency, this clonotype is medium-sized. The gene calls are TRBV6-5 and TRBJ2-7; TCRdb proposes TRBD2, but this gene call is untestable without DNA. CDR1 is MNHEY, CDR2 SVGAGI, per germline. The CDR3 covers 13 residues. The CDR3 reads CASSYYGGGEQYF.

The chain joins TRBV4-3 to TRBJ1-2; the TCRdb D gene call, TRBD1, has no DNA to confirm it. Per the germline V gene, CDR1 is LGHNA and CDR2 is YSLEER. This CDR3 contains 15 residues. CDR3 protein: CASSADRAAAGGYTF.

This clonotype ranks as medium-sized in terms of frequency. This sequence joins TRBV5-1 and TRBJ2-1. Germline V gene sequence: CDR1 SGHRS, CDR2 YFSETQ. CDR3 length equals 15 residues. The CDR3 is CASSMDRVSYNEQFF.

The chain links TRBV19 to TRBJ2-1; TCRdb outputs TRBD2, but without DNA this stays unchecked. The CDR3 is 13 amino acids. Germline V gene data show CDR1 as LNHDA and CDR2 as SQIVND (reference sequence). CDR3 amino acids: CASSASGRNEQFF.

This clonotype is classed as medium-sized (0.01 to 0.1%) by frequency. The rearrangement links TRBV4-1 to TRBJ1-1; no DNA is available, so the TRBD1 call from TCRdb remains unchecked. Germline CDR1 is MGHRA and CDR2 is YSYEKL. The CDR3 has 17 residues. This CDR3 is CASSHQTETGRNTEAFF.

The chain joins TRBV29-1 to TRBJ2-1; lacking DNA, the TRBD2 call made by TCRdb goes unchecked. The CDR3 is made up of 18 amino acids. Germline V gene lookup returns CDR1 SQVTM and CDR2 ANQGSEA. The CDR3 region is CSVAQALAGEAVNNEQFF.